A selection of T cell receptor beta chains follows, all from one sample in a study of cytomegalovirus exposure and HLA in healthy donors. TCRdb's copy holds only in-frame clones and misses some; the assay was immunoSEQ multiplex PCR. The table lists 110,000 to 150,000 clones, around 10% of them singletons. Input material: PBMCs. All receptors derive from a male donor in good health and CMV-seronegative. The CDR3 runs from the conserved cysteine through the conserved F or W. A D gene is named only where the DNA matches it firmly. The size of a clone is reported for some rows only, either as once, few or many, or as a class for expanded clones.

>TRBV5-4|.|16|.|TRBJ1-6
CASSLPGGRGLSPLHF
TGTGCCAGCAGCTTACCGGGGGGCAGGGGCCTCTCACCCCTCCACTTT
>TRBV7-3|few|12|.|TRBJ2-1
CASSLNGNEQFF
TGTGCCAGCAGCCTGAACGGGAATGAGCAGTTCTTC
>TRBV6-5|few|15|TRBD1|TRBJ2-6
CASRGQGTGANVLTF
TGTGCCAGCAGGGGACAGGGAACTGGGGCCAACGTCCTGACTTTC
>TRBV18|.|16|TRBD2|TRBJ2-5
CASFPGLARREETQYF
TGTGCCAGCTTCCCGGGACTAGCGCGAAGGGAAGAGACCCAGTACTTC
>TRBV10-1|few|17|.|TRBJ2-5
CASIRYPPRRLGETQYF
TGCGCCAGCATTCGTTATCCCCCCAGGCGCCTCGGCGAGACCCAGTACTTC
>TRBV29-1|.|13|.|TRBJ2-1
CSVDLAPYNEQFF
TGCAGCGTTGACCTAGCCCCGTACAATGAGCAGTTCTTC
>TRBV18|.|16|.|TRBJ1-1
CASSPPGQRMDTEAFF
TGTGCCAGCTCACCACCGGGGCAGCGAATGGACACTGAAGCTTTCTTT
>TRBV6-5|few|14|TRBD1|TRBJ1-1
CASSPGQGNTEAFF
TGTGCCAGCAGCCCTGGACAGGGCAACACTGAAGCTTTCTTT
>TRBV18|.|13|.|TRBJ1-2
CASSPLQGYGYTF
TGTGCCAGCTCACCTCTACAGGGCTATGGCTACACCTTC
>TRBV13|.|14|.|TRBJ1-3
CASRAGAYRNTIYF
TGTGCCAGCAGGGCAGGGGCCTACCGAAACACCATATATTTT
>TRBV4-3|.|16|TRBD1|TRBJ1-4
CASSPQTGTGGRKLFF
TGCGCCAGCAGCCCTCAGACCGGGACAGGGGGTAGAAAACTGTTTTTT
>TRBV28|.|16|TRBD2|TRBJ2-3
CASKTSGRAPTDTQYF
TGTGCCAGCAAGACTAGCGGGAGGGCTCCCACAGATACGCAGTATTTT
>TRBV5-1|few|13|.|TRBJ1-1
CASSLSDISEAFF
TGCGCCAGCAGCTTGTCGGACATCTCTGAAGCTTTCTTT
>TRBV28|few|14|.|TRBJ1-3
CASEGRSRGNTIYF
TGTGCCTCCGAAGGGAGGTCTAGAGGAAACACCATATATTTT
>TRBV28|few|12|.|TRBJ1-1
CATQVMNTEAFF
TGTGCCACACAGGTGATGAACACTGAAGCTTTCTTT
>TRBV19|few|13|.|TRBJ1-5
CASSIDPGQPQHF
TGTGCCAGTAGTATAGATCCCGGTCAGCCCCAGCATTTT
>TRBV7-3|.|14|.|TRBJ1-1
CASSLQGRNTEAFF
TGTGCCAGCAGCTTACAGGGGAGGAACACTGAAGCTTTCTTT
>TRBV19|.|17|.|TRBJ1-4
CASSINAGKRTNEKLFF
TGTGCCAGTAGTATTAACGCGGGAAAGAGGACTAATGAAAAACTGTTTTTT
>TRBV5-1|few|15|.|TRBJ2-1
CASSFQGGSYNEQFF
TGCGCCAGCAGCTTTCAGGGAGGCTCCTACAATGAGCAGTTCTTC
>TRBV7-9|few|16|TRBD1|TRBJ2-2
CASSSWDRAGTGELFF
TGTGCCAGCAGCTCTTGGGACAGGGCGGGCACCGGGGAGCTGTTTTTT
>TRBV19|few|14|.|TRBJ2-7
CASRIGEGAYEQYF
TGTGCCAGTAGGATCGGGGAGGGGGCCTACGAGCAGTACTTC
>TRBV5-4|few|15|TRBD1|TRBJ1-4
CASSRQGATNEKLFF
TGTGCCAGCAGTCGGCAGGGGGCTACTAATGAAAAACTGTTTTTT
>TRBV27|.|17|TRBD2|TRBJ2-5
CASSKAGTSGSVETQYF
TGTGCCAGCAGTAAAGCTGGGACTAGCGGGAGCGTAGAGACCCAGTACTTC
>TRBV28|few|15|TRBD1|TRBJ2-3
CASSATGAETDTQYF
TGTGCCAGCAGTGCAACAGGGGCGGAGACAGATACGCAGTATTTT
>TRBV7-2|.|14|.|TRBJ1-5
CASSVLSGQGPQHF
TGTGCCAGCAGCGTCTTGAGCGGGCAGGGGCCCCAGCATTTT
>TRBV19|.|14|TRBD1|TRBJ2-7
CASSVTGGKGEQYF
TGTGCCAGTAGTGTGACAGGGGGAAAAGGCGAGCAGTACTTC
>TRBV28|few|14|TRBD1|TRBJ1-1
CASSLFRGLTEAFF
TGTGCCAGCAGTTTGTTCAGGGGGTTAACTGAAGCTTTCTTT
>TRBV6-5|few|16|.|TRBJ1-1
CASSYSGGGTNTEAFF
TGTGCCAGCAGTTACTCGGGCGGAGGGACTAACACTGAAGCTTTCTTT
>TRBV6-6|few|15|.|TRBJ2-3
CASSPPRQGWDTQYF
TGTGCCAGCAGTCCCCCGAGGCAGGGGTGGGATACGCAGTATTTT
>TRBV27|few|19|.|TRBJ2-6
CASSLWFRGRDTGANVLTF
TGTGCCAGCAGTTTATGGTTCCGGGGAAGGGACACTGGGGCCAACGTCCTGACTTTC
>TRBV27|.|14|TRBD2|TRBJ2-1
CASSWGLGSNEQFF
TGTGCCAGCAGTTGGGGACTAGGGTCAAATGAGCAGTTCTTC
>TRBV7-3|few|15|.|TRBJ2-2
CASSLKGQEGSKLFF
TGTGCCAGCAGCTTAAAGGGTCAGGAGGGAAGTAAGCTGTTTTTT
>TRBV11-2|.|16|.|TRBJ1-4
CASSPLIQGFGEKLFF
TGTGCCAGCAGCCCCCTCATACAGGGTTTTGGTGAAAAACTGTTTTTT
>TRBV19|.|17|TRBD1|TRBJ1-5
CASSLPRGQGRYQPQHF
TGTGCCAGTAGTTTACCTAGGGGACAGGGGCGGTATCAGCCCCAGCATTTT
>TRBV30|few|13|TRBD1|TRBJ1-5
CAWSTGGQGPQHF
TGTGCCTGGAGTACCGGGGGACAGGGGCCCCAGCATTTT
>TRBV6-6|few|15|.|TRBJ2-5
CASRTQQGTGETQYF
TGTGCCAGCAGAACCCAACAGGGGACTGGAGAGACCCAGTACTTC
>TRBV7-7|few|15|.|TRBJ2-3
CASSLAGQGTDTQYF
TGTGCTAGCAGCTTAGCGGGACAGGGTACAGATACGCAGTATTTT
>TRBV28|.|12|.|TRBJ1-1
CASLLGGAEAFF
TGTGCCAGCCTATTAGGGGGGGCTGAAGCTTTCTTT
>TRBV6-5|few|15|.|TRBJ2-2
CASTLAVRGTGELFF
TGTGCCAGCACTTTAGCGGTTAGAGGAACCGGGGAGCTGTTTTTT
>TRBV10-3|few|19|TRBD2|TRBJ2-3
CAIRAISGRSTLSTDTQYF
TGTGCCATCAGGGCAATTAGCGGGAGGTCGACTCTTAGCACAGATACGCAGTATTTT
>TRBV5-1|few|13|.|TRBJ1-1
CASSLDRSGEAFF
TGCGCCAGCAGCCTAGACAGATCGGGTGAAGCTTTCTTT
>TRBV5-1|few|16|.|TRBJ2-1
CASSLSPKSSYNEQFF
TGCGCCAGCAGCTTGTCCCCCAAGAGCTCCTACAATGAGCAGTTCTTC
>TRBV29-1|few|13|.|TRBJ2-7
CSVEFENSYEQYF
TGCAGCGTTGAGTTCGAGAATTCCTACGAGCAGTACTTC
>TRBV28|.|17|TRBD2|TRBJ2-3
CASSLGVAGGDADTQYF
TGTGCCAGCAGTTTGGGCGTAGCGGGAGGAGACGCAGATACGCAGTATTTT
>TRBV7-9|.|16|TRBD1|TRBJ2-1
CASSSLQGQIVNEQFF
TGTGCCAGCAGCTCGCTTCAGGGACAGATCGTCAATGAGCAGTTCTTC
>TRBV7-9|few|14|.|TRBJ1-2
CASSSSSNAHGYTF
TGTGCCAGCAGCTCCTCGTCTAATGCCCATGGCTACACCTTC
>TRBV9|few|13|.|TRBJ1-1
CASSLTGSTEAFF
TGTGCCAGCAGCCTAACAGGGTCGACTGAAGCTTTCTTT
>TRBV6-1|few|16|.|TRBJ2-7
CASSDRGSAGSYEQYF
TGTGCCAGCAGTGACCGCGGTAGCGCGGGTTCCTACGAGCAGTACTTC
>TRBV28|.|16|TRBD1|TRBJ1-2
CASSLGDRPSNYGYTF
TGTGCCAGCAGTTTAGGGGACAGGCCATCTAACTATGGCTACACCTTC
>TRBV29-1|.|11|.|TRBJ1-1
CSVGQNTEAFF
TGCAGCGTTGGACAGAACACTGAAGCTTTCTTT
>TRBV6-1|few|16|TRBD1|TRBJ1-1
CASSVTEQGSWTEAFF
TGTGCCAGCAGTGTCACGGAACAGGGGTCGTGGACTGAAGCTTTCTTT
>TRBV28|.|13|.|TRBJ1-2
CASSPTGEDGYTF
TGTGCCAGCAGCCCTACAGGAGAGGATGGCTACACCTTC
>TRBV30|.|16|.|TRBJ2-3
CAWSPSRRASTDTQYF
TGTGCCTGGAGTCCCAGTCGGCGGGCTAGCACAGATACGCAGTATTTT
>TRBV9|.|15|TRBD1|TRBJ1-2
CASSATGQGTGGYTF
TGTGCCAGCAGCGCGACGGGACAGGGGACAGGGGGCTACACCTTC
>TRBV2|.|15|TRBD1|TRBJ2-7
CASSGTGETPYEQYF
TGTGCCAGCAGTGGGACAGGAGAAACTCCCTACGAGCAGTACTTC
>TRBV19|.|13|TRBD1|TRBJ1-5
CASSRDRFQPQHF
TGTGCCAGTAGTCGGGACAGGTTTCAGCCCCAGCATTTT
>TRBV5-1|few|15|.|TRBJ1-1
CASSLGGQRNTEAFF
TGCGCCAGCAGCCTGGGGGGACAAAGGAACACTGAAGCTTTCTTT
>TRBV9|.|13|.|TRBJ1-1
CASSVSLNTEAFF
TGTGCCAGCAGCGTAAGCTTGAACACTGAAGCTTTCTTT
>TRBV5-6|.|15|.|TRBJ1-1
CASSFLNRFNTEAFF
TGTGCCAGCAGCTTCCTTAACAGATTTAACACTGAAGCTTTCTTT
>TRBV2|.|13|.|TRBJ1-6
CASKVLRGPPLHF
TGTGCCAGCAAGGTGTTGCGGGGGCCACCCCTCCACTTT